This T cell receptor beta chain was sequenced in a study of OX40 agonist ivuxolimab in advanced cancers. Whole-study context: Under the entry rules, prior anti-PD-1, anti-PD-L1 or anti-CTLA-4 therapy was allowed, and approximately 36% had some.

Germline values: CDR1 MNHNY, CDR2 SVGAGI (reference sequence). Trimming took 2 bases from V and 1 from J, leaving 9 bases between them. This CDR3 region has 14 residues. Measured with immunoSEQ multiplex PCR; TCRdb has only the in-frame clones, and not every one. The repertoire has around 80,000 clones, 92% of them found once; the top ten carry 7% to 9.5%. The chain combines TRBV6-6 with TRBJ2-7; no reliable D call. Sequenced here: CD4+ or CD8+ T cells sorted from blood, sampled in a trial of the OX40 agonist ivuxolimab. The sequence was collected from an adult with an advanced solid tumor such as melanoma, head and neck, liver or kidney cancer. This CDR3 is CASSYPTASYEQYF. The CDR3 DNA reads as TGTGCCAGCAGTTACCCGACCGCATCCTACGAGCAGTACTTC.